This T cell receptor beta chain was captured in a study of blood T cell repertoires in COVID-19. Generated by immunoSEQ multiplex PCR, the TCRdb table keeps only in-frame clones and is missing some. Here the sample spans some 190,000 clones, approximately 88% being singletons. The sequenced material came from PBMCs or T cells enriched from blood (not recorded which). The TCR sequence derives from a woman aged 25 to 45 who had recovered from COVID-19.

The CDR3 here is CASSLAGTSGYNEQFF. The CDR3 DNA is TGTGCCAGCAGCTTAGCAGGGACTAGCGGTTACAATGAGCAGTTCTTC. This chain connects TRBV13 to TRBJ2-1; TRBD2 aligns across 11 bases. Per the germline V gene, CDR1 is PRHDT and CDR2 is FYEKMQ (reference sequence). Germline trimming cut 1 base from V and 4 bases from J; bases unmatched to any gene: 3. CDR3 length: 16 residues. Variable domain in full (rest from reference TRBV13 and TRBJ2-1): AAGVIQSPRHLIKEKRETATLKCYPIPRHDTVYWYQQGPGQDPQFLISFYEKMQSDKGSIPDRFSAQQFSDYHSELNMSSLELGDSALYFCASSLAGTSGYNEQFFGPGTRLTVL.